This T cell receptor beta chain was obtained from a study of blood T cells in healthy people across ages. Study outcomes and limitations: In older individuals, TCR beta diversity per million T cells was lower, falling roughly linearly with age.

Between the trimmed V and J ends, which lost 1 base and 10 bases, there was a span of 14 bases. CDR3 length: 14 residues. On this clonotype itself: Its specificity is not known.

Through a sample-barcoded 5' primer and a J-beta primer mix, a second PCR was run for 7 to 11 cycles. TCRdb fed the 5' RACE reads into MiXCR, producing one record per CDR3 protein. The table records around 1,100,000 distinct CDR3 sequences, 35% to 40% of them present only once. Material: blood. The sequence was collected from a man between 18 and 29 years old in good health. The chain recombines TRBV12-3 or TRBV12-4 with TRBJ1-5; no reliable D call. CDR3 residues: CASSLVQRRCPQHF. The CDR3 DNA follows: TGTGCCAGCAGTTTAGTACAGCGACGGTGTCCCCAGCATTTT.